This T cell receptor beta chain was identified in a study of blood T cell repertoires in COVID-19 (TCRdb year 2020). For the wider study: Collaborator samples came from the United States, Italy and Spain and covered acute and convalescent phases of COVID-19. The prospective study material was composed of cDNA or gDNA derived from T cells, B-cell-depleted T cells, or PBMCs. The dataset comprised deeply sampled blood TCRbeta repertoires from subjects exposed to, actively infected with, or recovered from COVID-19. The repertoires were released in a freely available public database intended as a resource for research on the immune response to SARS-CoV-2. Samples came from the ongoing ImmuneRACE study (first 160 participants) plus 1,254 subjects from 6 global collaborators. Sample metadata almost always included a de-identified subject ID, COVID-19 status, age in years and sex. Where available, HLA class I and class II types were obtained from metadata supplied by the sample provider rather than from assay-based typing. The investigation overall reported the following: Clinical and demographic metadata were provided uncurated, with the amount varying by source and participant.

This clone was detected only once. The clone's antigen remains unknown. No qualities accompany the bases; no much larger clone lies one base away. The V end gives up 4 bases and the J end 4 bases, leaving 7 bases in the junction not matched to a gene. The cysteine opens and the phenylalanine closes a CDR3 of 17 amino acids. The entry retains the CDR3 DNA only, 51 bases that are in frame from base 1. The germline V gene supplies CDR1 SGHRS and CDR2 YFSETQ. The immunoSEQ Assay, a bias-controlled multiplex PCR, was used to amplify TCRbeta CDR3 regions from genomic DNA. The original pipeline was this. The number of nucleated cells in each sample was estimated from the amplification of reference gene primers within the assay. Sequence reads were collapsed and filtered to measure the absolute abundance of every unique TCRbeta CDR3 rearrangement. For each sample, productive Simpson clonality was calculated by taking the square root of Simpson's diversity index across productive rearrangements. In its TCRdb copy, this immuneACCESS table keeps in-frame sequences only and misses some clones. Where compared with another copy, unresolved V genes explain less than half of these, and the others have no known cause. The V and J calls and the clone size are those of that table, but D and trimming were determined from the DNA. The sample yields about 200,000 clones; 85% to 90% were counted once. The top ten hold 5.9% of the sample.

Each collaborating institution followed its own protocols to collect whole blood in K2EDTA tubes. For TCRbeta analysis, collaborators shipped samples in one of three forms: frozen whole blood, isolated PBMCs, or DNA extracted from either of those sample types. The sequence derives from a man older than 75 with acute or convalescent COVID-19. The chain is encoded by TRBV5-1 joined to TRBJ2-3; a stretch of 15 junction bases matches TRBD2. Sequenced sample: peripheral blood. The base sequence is TGCGCCAGCAGCAAAGGACTAGCGGGAGGGGTGCCAGATACGCAGTATTTT. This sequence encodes CASSKGLAGGVPDTQYF.